A single sample is the source of the 30 T cell receptor beta chains below, sequenced in a study of blood T cells in healthy people across ages. With a J-beta primer mix and a sample-barcoded 5' primer, a second PCR ran roughly 6 to 11 cycles. TCRdb ran MiXCR on the 5' RACE reads and lists one entry per CDR3 protein. This table has about 510,000 distinct CDR3 sequences, about 28% appearing once. These data also featured in a second study, about T cells of mothers and their children.

The material sequenced was blood. These receptors were collected from a boy younger than 10 in good health.

Only a few counts were recorded for this clonotype. The V gene is TRBV7-7, the J gene TRBJ2-5; perhaps TRBD2 as D (6 bases). The CDR3 runs to 14 residues. CDR1 SSHAT and CDR2 FNYEAQ come from the germline V gene (reference sequence). V gave up 3 bases and J gave up 2 bases, with 10 bases separating them. CDR3 in DNA: TGTGCCAGCAGCTTGGTTCTAGCGCAAGAGACCCAGTACTTC. This sequence encodes CASSLVLAQETQYF. Filled out from reference TRBV7-7 and TRBJ2-5, the complete variable domain reads GAGVSQSPRYKVTKRGQDVTLRCDPISSHATLYWYQQALGQGPEFLTYFNYEAQPDKSGLPSDRFSAERPEGSISTLTIQRTEQRDSAMYRCASSLVLAQETQYFGPGTRLLVL.

The J gene is TRBJ1-4, the V gene TRBV2; no clear D gene. The length of the CDR3 is 13 residues. Trimming stripped 8 bases from V and 8 bases from J, with 15 bases between. CDR1 is SNHLY and CDR2 is FYNNEI in the germline V gene. The CDR3 DNA is TGTGCCAGCCATTACAGTAAACCCGAAAAACTGTTTTTT. This sequence encodes CASHYSKPEKLFF.

This clonotype was detected only a few times. This sequence may be a read error, since a much larger clone differs from it by one base. This chain connects TRBV11-2 to TRBJ2-5; D is uncertain. Trimming shortened V by 4 bases and J by 3 bases, and 6 bases separated the two germline ends. The CDR3 has 12 amino acids. Germline CDR1 and CDR2: SGHAT and FQNNGV. The CDR3 loop is CASSWAEETQYF. For the CDR3, the DNA is TGTGCCAGCAGCTGGGCAGAAGAGACCCAGTACTTC.

The chain couples TRBV2 to TRBJ1-2; 7 bases map to TRBD1. The ends lost 2 bases at V and 2 bases at J; junction bases unmatched: 2. Looked up from germline, CDR1 is SNHLY and CDR2 is FYNNEI. This CDR3 contains 14 residues. This chain's CDR3 is CASSENRGNYGYTF. CDR3 in DNA: TGTGCCAGCAGTGAAAACAGGGGAAACTATGGCTACACCTTC.

The chain carries TRBV7-9 and TRBJ1-1, with TRBD1 identical over 7 bases. The J segment lost 2 bases and the V segment lost 5 bases, leaving 11 bases of the junction unmatched. Germline loops: CDR1 SEHNR, CDR2 FQNEAQ (reference sequence). There are 16 residues in the CDR3. The CDR3: CASSGDRGIRNTEAFF. The CDR3 DNA follows: TGTGCCAGCAGCGGGGACAGAGGAATTCGTAACACTGAAGCTTTCTTT.

J is TRBJ1-5 and V is TRBV4-3; a weak D match, TRBD1 (5 bases). V shed 2 bases and J shed 4 bases, with 6 bases lying between them. Looked up from germline, CDR1 is LGHNA and CDR2 is YSLEER. The CDR3 is made up of 13 amino acids. CDR3 sequence: CASSQRTNQPQHF. In DNA, the CDR3 is TGCGCCAGCAGCCAAAGGACAAATCAGCCCCAGCATTTT.

The J gene is TRBJ2-5, the V gene TRBV9, with TRBD1 identical over 9 bases. CDR1 and CDR2 from the germline V gene are SGDLS and YYNGEE. The CDR3 is made up of 14 amino acids. The ends lost 7 bases at V and 4 bases at J; junction bases unmatched: 8. CDR3 bases: TGTGCCAGCGGTTCACAGGGGGCGGGAGAGACCCAGTACTTC. Translating gives CASGSQGAGETQYF.

The rearrangement uses TRBV13 and TRBJ2-1; 10 positions agree with TRBD2. The CDR3 contains 15 residues. V dropped 5 bases and J dropped 3; count of bases not matched to a gene: 4. The germline V gene encodes CDR1 PRHDT and CDR2 FYEKMQ (reference sequence). For the CDR3, the DNA is TGTGCCAGCAGCGACGGGACTAGCGACTACAATGAGCAGTTCTTC. It is translated as CASSDGTSDYNEQFF.

This clonotype was counted a few times. The chain employs TRBV29-1 and TRBJ2-1, with 9 bases aligning to TRBD1. The CDR3 is 17 residues long. Per germline, CDR1 SQVTM and CDR2 ANQGSEA. V was clipped by 6 bases and J by 0 bases; unmatched bases: 12. In nucleotides, the CDR3 is TGCAGCGTCTACGGGACAGGGAAGGAGGGCTCCTACAATGAGCAGTTCTTC. This codes for CSVYGTGKEGSYNEQFF.

This clonotype showed up just a few times. The rearrangement joins TRBV12-3 or TRBV12-4 to TRBJ1-1; 7 positions match TRBD1. The CDR3 runs 14 residues. V lost 7 bases, J lost 5 bases, and 10 bases stayed unmatched. CDR3 amino acids: CASTPQGLVTEAFF. CDR3 coding DNA: TGTGCCAGCACCCCACAGGGGTTGGTAACTGAAGCTTTCTTT.

The chain has TRBV12-5 and TRBJ2-2; perhaps TRBD2 as D (7 bases). Germline values: CDR1 LGHNT, CDR2 FRNRAP. Trimming stripped 6 bases from V and 3 bases from J, with 17 bases between. The CDR3 contains 16 residues. CDR3: CASGTDGGRYTGELFF. The DNA for the CDR3 is TGTGCTAGTGGGACGGACGGGGGGCGCTACACCGGGGAGCTGTTTTTT.

The chain couples TRBV19 to TRBJ2-1; D is perhaps TRBD2 (6 bases). Germline V gene data show CDR1 as LNHDA and CDR2 as SQIVND (reference sequence). V lost 6 bases to trimming and J lost 6 bases, with 9 bases between them. The CDR3 spans 12 residues. Written as DNA, the CDR3 is TGTGCCAGTAGCACGGGACTCAATGAGCAGTTCTTC. This encodes CASSTGLNEQFF.

Ten or more counts support this clonotype. The chain uses TRBV7-9 and TRBJ2-7, with 7 bases lining up with TRBD1. This CDR3 contains 14 residues. CDR1 and CDR2 from the germline V gene are SEHNR and FQNEAQ (reference sequence). The V and J ends lost 5 bases and 7 bases, in that order; junction bases with no gene match: 11. The CDR3 sequence is CASSPEYRGGEQYF. The CDR3 coding sequence is TGTGCCAGCAGCCCTGAGTACAGGGGTGGGGAGCAGTACTTC.

V is TRBV29-1 and J is TRBJ1-2, with D tentatively TRBD1 (6 bases). CDR1 is SQVTM, CDR2 ANQGSEA, per germline. V lost 6 bases to trimming and J lost 6 bases, with 20 bases between them. This CDR3 has 14 residues. For the CDR3, the DNA is TGCAGCGTGGGGGGCAGAATTACTACTCATGGCTACACCTTC. Protein product: CSVGGRITTHGYTF.

This rearrangement joins TRBV7-9 to TRBJ2-7, with 12 nucleotides matching TRBD1. Trimming cost V 5 bases and J 0 bases; bases outside gene matches: 11. In germline, CDR1 is SEHNR, CDR2 FQNEAQ (reference sequence). The CDR3 is made up of 18 amino acids. The CDR3 reads CASSITGTGGLSSYEQYF. DNA for the CDR3: TGTGCCAGCAGCATTACCGGGACAGGGGGCCTGAGCTCCTACGAGCAGTACTTC.

This clonotype was seen more than once but under ten times. The chain links TRBV25-1 to TRBJ1-4; D might be TRBD1 (6 bases). The germline gives CDR1 MGHDK, CDR2 SYGVNS. There are 13 residues in the CDR3. The germline V and J ends were trimmed by 8 bases and 7 bases, with 14 bases remaining between them. In nucleotides, the CDR3 is TGTGCCAGCGATACAGGGATTGGTGAAAAACTGTTTTTT. Its protein is CASDTGIGEKLFF.

The V and J genes are TRBV27 and TRBJ2-4; perhaps TRBD2 as D (6 bases). The CDR3 has 17 amino acids. V lost 5 bases, J lost 3 bases, and 20 bases lay in between. Germline values: CDR1 MNHEY, CDR2 SMNVEV (reference sequence). For the CDR3, the DNA is TGTGCCAGCAGTCCTACCTCGGGAGTGCGGGACAAAAACATTCAGTACTTC. Protein product: CASSPTSGVRDKNIQYF.

The chain carries TRBV27 and TRBJ2-7, with D unclear. V lost 1 base and J 5 bases, leaving 12 bases between the germline ends. CDR1 and CDR2 (germline): MNHEY, SMNVEV (reference sequence). This CDR3 region has 14 residues. The CDR3 protein is CASSLWADQDEQYF. The CDR3 nucleotides read TGTGCCAGCAGTTTATGGGCTGATCAGGACGAGCAGTACTTC.

The chain is built from TRBV10-3 and TRBJ2-7; unclear D gene. Germline CDR1 reads ENHRY; CDR2 reads SYGVKD. Trimming took off 0 bases at V and 10 bases at J, with 13 bases between the two ends. The CDR3 consists of 13 residues. CDR3 sequence reads: CAISESEWDSQYF. In DNA form, the CDR3 reads TGTGCCATCAGTGAGTCGGAGTGGGATAGTCAGTACTTC.

The rearrangement joins TRBV5-1 to TRBJ2-1, with 7 bases lining up with TRBD2. The closer fit of TRBJ2-7 to the DNA end suggests the J call may be wrong. The V gene's germline CDR1 is SGHRS and CDR2 YFSETQ. The CDR3 is 15 residues long. In DNA, the CDR3 is TGCGCCAGCAGCTTGGAGCGGGGCCCTAGCTACGAGCAGTACTTC. Translation gives CASSLERGPSYEQYF.

This clonotype was found a few times. The chain recombines TRBV7-2 with TRBJ2-1; TRBD2 aligns across 12 bases. Germline V gene lookup returns CDR1 SGHTA and CDR2 FQGNSA. Trimming at V came to 3 bases and at J to 6 bases, leaving 3 bases not matched to a gene. The CDR3 sequence is 15 residues long. Here the CDR3 reads CASSFSSGRVNEQFF. In nucleotides, the CDR3 is TGTGCCAGCAGCTTCTCTAGCGGGAGGGTCAATGAGCAGTTCTTC. The whole variable domain, filled in from reference TRBV7-2 and TRBJ2-1, reads GAGVSQSPSNKVTEKGKDVELRCDPISGHTALYWYRQSLGQGLEFLIYFQGNSAPDKSGLPSDRFSAERTGGSVSTLTIQRTQQEDSAVYLCASSFSSGRVNEQFFGPGTRLTVL.

The chain links TRBV4-3 to TRBJ2-5; 10 nucleotides line up with TRBD2. The CDR3 spans 13 residues. V lost 0 bases, J lost 11 bases, and 3 bases stayed unmatched. The germline gives CDR1 LGHNA, CDR2 YSLEER. CDR3 nucleotides: TGCGCCAGCAGCCAAGATCTAGCGGGAGAGCAGTACTTC. Translating gives CASSQDLAGEQYF.

This clonotype was recorded a few times. The chain combines TRBV12-3 or TRBV12-4 with TRBJ2-3; D uncertain. This CDR3 is built from 11 residues. The V gene lost 0 bases and the J gene lost 7 bases, with 2 bases spanning the gap. Here the CDR3 DNA reads TGTGCCAGCAGTTTAGCGAATACGCAGTATTTT. Translation gives CASSLANTQYF.

This clonotype was seen only a few times. The chain carries TRBV27 and TRBJ1-1; D is unclear. CDR1 and CDR2 from the germline V gene are MNHEY and SMNVEV (reference sequence). The V and J ends lost 3 bases and 6 bases respectively, with 11 bases between them. The length of the CDR3 is 13 residues. The DNA of the CDR3 is TGTGCCAGCAGTTTTGGTGGAGGCTCTGAAGCTTTCTTT. It specifies CASSFGGGSEAFF.

This clonotype appeared a few times. This sequence joins TRBV10-3 and TRBJ1-6, with D perhaps matching TRBD1 (5 bases). This CDR3 is built from 15 residues. Germline lookup yields CDR1 ENHRY and CDR2 SYGVKD. Trimming stripped 5 bases from V and 5 bases from J, with 13 bases between. The CDR3 coding sequence is TGTGCCATCAGTACGGGACTGCCGGATAATTCACCCCTCCACTTT. This codes for CAISTGLPDNSPLHF.

The chain recombines TRBV12-3 or TRBV12-4 with TRBJ1-2; 7 bases fit TRBD1. This CDR3 contains 13 residues. With V trimmed by 6 bases and J by 4 bases, 5 bases remained unmatched. CDR3 bases: TGTGCCAGCAGCGACAGGGCTCTCTATGGCTACACCTTC. Its protein product is CASSDRALYGYTF.

To note about this clonotype: An end of the junction differs from the germline gene, which may be a read error. The rearrangement uses TRBV18 and TRBJ2-7; 9 nucleotides match TRBD2. Germline-derived CDR1 and CDR2 are KGHSH and LQKENI. This CDR3 comprises 17 residues. CDR3: CASSPSASGTLQETQYF. In DNA form, the CDR3 reads TGTGCCAGCTCACCATCAGCTAGCGGGACGCTACAAGAGACCCAGTATTTC.

The chain employs TRBV7-9 and TRBJ2-1, with 8 bases identical to TRBD1. Trimming removed 1 base from V and 5 bases from J; junction bases left unmatched: 10. Germline CDR1 SEHNR, CDR2 FQNEAQ (reference sequence). The CDR3 covers 17 residues. CDR3 region: CASSLVHQQGENNEQFF. Here the CDR3 DNA reads TGTGCCAGCAGCTTAGTGCACCAACAGGGGGAAAACAATGAGCAGTTCTTC.

V is TRBV3-1 and J is TRBJ1-5; D unclear. This CDR3 spans 14 amino acids. CDR1 is LGHDT, CDR2 YNNKEL, per germline (reference sequence). V shed 1 base and J shed 6 bases, with 10 bases lying between them. The CDR3 protein is CASSQGQLAQPQHF. The DNA of the CDR3 is TGTGCCAGCAGCCAAGGTCAGCTAGCTCAGCCCCAGCATTTT.

This clonotype has at least ten counts. The V and J genes are TRBV11-2 and TRBJ2-4; 7 positions agree with TRBD1. J gave up 2 bases and V 4 bases, and 2 bases lay outside the gene matches. CDR1 and CDR2 from the germline V gene are SGHAT and FQNNGV. The CDR3 runs to 14 residues. The CDR3 reads CASSSTGTKNIQYF. The CDR3 bases are TGTGCCAGCAGCTCGACAGGGACCAAAAACATTCAGTACTTC.